Below are 30 T cell receptor beta chains sequenced from a single sample in a study of T cell changes during pregnancy in multiple sclerosis. The assay was immunoSEQ multiplex PCR, and TCRdb's table has in-frame clones only and misses some. Of about 99,000 clones detected, around 94% appear once; the ten largest clones hold around 0.84%. Sequences were derived from peripheral blood, sampled after pregnancy. The receptors originated from a female donor with multiple sclerosis, enrolled in a pregnancy study.

The rearrangement uses TRBV12-2 and TRBJ2-7; the table's TRBD1 call for D was not verified on the DNA. TRBV12-2 is a recognized pseudogene. CDR3 length: 16 amino acids. The CDR3 here is CASRFFDTQSSYEQYF. CDR3 nucleotide sequence: TGTGCAAGTCGCTTTTTTGACACCCAAAGCTCCTACGAGCAGTACTTC.

The chain couples TRBV28 to TRBJ2-7; D remains ambiguous. The CDR3 is made up of 13 amino acids. Germline V CDR1 and CDR2: MDHEN, SYDVKM. V was shortened by 2 bases and J by 0 bases, with 5 bases between the two germline ends. CDR3 residues: CASSLGPSYEQYF. CDR3 DNA: TGTGCCAGCAGTTTAGGCCCCTCCTACGAGCAGTACTTC.

This clone was recorded once. The chain links TRBV15 to TRBJ2-1, with 13 bases that match TRBD2. The CDR3 has 16 residues. The V gene end was trimmed by 5 bases and the J gene end by 4 bases; junction bases not matched to a gene: 5. Germline V gene lookup returns CDR1 LNHNV and CDR2 YYDKDF (reference sequence). Written as DNA, the CDR3 is TGTGCCACCAGCGGGGGGACTAGCGGGAAATACAATGAGCAGTTCTTC. This encodes CATSGGTSGKYNEQFF. Full variable domain (remainder filled in from reference TRBV15 and TRBJ2-1): DAMVIQNPRYQVTQFGKPVTLSCSQTLNHNVMYWYQQKSSQAPKLLFHYYDKDFNNEADTPDNFQSRRPNTSFCFLDIRSPGLGDTAMYLCATSGGTSGKYNEQFFGPGTRLTVL.

J is TRBJ2-1 and V is TRBV5-1, with 11 bases identical to TRBD2. J lost 7 bases, V lost 2 bases, and 5 bases had no gene match. This CDR3 is built from 15 residues. In germline, CDR1 is SGHRS, CDR2 YFSETQ. The CDR3 loop reads CASSFGLAGLNEQFF. CDR3 bases: TGCGCCAGCAGCTTCGGACTAGCGGGCCTGAATGAGCAGTTCTTC.

This clone was observed many times. This chain links TRBV7-8 with TRBJ2-1; TRBD2 matches 9 bases. CDR1 is SGHVS and CDR2 is FQNEAQ in the germline V gene. After removal of 3 bases from V and 4 bases from J, the junction contained 4 bases not matched to a gene. This CDR3 contains 15 residues. The CDR3, as DNA: TGTGCCAGCAGCTTGGGTAGCGGGGGTTACAATGAGCAGTTCTTC. It translates to CASSLGSGGYNEQFF.

V gene TRBV18 combines with J gene TRBJ1-1, with D maybe TRBD1 (5 bases). The CDR3 contains 15 residues. Trimming removed 2 bases at V and 6 bases at J, with 16 bases between. Germline CDR1 is KGHSH and CDR2 is LQKENI. The CDR3 nucleotides read TGTGCCAGCTCACCATCGCAGGGCGTTATAGCTGAAGCTTTCTTT. Translating it yields CASSPSQGVIAEAFF.

The chain couples TRBV27 to TRBJ2-7; D is uncertain. CDR3 length equals 13 residues. Trimming shortened V by 6 bases and J by 0 bases, and 9 bases separated the two germline ends. Germline-derived CDR1 and CDR2 are MNHEY and SMNVEV (reference sequence). The CDR3 loop is CASRRQPSYEQYF. The CDR3 DNA is TGTGCCAGCAGAAGACAACCCTCCTACGAGCAGTACTTC.

The gene calls are TRBV6-5 and TRBJ2-7, with 16 bases fitting TRBD2. Germline-derived CDR1 and CDR2 are MNHEY and SVGAGI. V lost 4 bases and J lost 4; bases outside the gene matches: 4. CDR3 size: 16 residues. CDR3 sequence (DNA): TGTGCCAGCAGTTCCGGGACTAGCGGGGGGGGGTACGAGCAGTACTTC. Translation gives CASSSGTSGGGYEQYF.

The V and J genes are TRBV6-1 and TRBJ1-6; no firm D call. In germline, CDR1 is MNHNS, CDR2 SASEGT. This CDR3 has 15 residues. V shed 3 bases and J shed 7 bases, with 13 bases lying between them. CDR3 loop: CASSDQAPGNSPLHF. The DNA of the CDR3 is TGTGCCAGCAGTGACCAGGCTCCGGGGAATTCACCCCTCCACTTT.

The rearrangement joins TRBV12-5 to TRBJ2-3; TRBD2 aligns across 14 bases. Germline values: CDR1 LGHNT, CDR2 FRNRAP. V was clipped by 4 bases and J by 4 bases; unmatched bases: 4. The CDR3 length is 16 residues. The CDR3 is CASGSGTSGSADTQYF. In nucleotides, the CDR3 is TGTGCTAGTGGTTCCGGGACTAGCGGGAGTGCAGATACGCAGTATTTT.

The V gene is TRBV29-1, the J gene TRBJ2-7; 14 bases are shared with TRBD2. CDR3 length: 18 residues. Germline V CDR1 and CDR2: SQVTM, ANQGSEA. V trimming: 3 bases; J trimming: 4 bases; junction bases outside the gene matches: 14. This CDR3 reads CSVEGPGTSGSRVYEQYF. The CDR3 nucleotides read TGCAGCGTTGAGGGTCCTGGGACTAGCGGGAGCAGGGTTTACGAGCAGTACTTC.

This chain joins TRBV27 and TRBJ2-7; a possible D gene is TRBD1 (5 bases). This CDR3 contains 15 residues. CDR1 and CDR2 (germline): MNHEY, SMNVEV (reference sequence). The V end was cut by 8 bases, the J end by 0 bases, with 17 bases between. CDR3 sequence (DNA): TGTGCCAGCGGACCGTCGACAGCATTCTCCTACGAGCAGTACTTC. It yields the protein CASGPSTAFSYEQYF.

The V and J genes are TRBV27 and TRBJ2-7; TRBD1 matches 7 bases. The V gene end was trimmed by 3 bases and the J gene end by 3 bases; junction bases not matched to a gene: 11. CDR1 is MNHEY and CDR2 is SMNVEV in the germline V gene (reference sequence). The CDR3 length is 16 residues. The CDR3 loop is CASSLERTGPLYEQYF. In nucleotides, the CDR3 is TGTGCCAGCAGTTTGGAGAGGACAGGTCCTCTCTACGAGCAGTACTTC.

The gene calls are TRBV6-1 and TRBJ1-5; TRBD1 might be the D (5 bases). This CDR3 spans 13 amino acids. V dropped 3 bases and J dropped 3 bases, with 6 bases sitting between them. CDR1 MNHNS and CDR2 SASEGT come from the germline V gene. The CDR3 DNA sequence: TGTGCCAGCAGTGAGACAGACAATCAGCCCCAGCATTTT. Amino acids: CASSETDNQPQHF.

V and J are TRBV7-6 and TRBJ2-2; tentative D call: TRBD2 (6 bases). Germline-derived CDR1 and CDR2 are SGHVS and FNYEAQ. This CDR3 is 16 amino acids long. With 1 base removed from V and 3 bases from J, the gap between germline ends came to 12 bases. This chain's CDR3 is CASSLDGGADTGELFF. CDR3 DNA sequence: TGTGCCAGCAGCTTAGATGGAGGGGCCGACACCGGGGAGCTGTTTTTT.

The rearrangement links TRBV27 to TRBJ2-7; 9 bases are shared with TRBD1. The ends lost 5 bases at V and 4 bases at J; junction bases unmatched: 9. The CDR3 is 15 residues long. Per the germline V gene, CDR1 is MNHEY and CDR2 is SMNVEV (reference sequence). Here the CDR3 DNA reads TGTGCCAGCAGTCCCCGGACAGGGGACGGGTACGAGCAGTACTTC. Protein: CASSPRTGDGYEQYF.

CDR3 DNA: TGTGCCAGCAGCTCCGGGACAGGGGGCGTTGGCTACACCTTC. It is translated as CASSSGTGGVGYTF. This chain links TRBV7-6 with TRBJ1-2, with TRBD1 identical over 12 bases. This CDR3 region has 14 residues. With V trimmed by 4 bases and J by 7 bases, 4 bases remained unmatched. From germline, CDR1 is SGHVS and CDR2 FNYEAQ.

The V gene is TRBV18, the J gene TRBJ2-2; TRBD2 matches 8 bases. V lost 0 bases and J lost 1; bases outside the gene matches: 10. The CDR3 has 19 residues. Germline V lookup: CDR1 KGHSH, CDR2 LQKENI. CDR3 residues: CASSPPFSGRVRNTGELFF. CDR3 in DNA: TGTGCCAGCTCACCACCTTTCTCCGGGAGGGTGCGGAACACCGGGGAGCTGTTTTTT.

J is TRBJ2-7 and V is TRBV7-9; 7 nucleotides line up with TRBD2. The V gene end was trimmed by 5 bases and the J gene end by 3 bases; junction bases not matched to a gene: 7. This CDR3 has 14 residues. In germline, CDR1 is SEHNR, CDR2 FQNEAQ (reference sequence). CDR3 bases: TGTGCCAGCAGCCCCCGACTAGCTGTCTACGAGCAGTACTTC. Translating gives CASSPRLAVYEQYF.

The CDR3 region is CASVYRASSGNTIYF. The CDR3 coding sequence is TGTGCCAGCGTTTACAGGGCGTCCTCTGGAAACACCATATATTTT. The rearrangement joins TRBV6-1 to TRBJ1-3, with a possible D match to TRBD1 (6 bases). The V gene's germline CDR1 is MNHNS and CDR2 SASEGT. CDR3 length: 15 residues. V was shortened by 8 bases and J by 0 bases, with 14 bases between the two germline ends.

The chain joins TRBV7-3 to TRBJ1-2, with 7 bases identical to TRBD1. The CDR3 sequence is 14 residues long. Per germline, CDR1 SGHTA and CDR2 FQGTGA. The V and J ends lost 3 bases and 7 bases, in that order; junction bases with no gene match: 8. CDR3 sequence: CASSLARTGSGYTF. Written as DNA, the CDR3 is TGTGCCAGCAGCTTGGCCCGGACAGGCAGTGGCTACACCTTC.

The chain recombines TRBV5-1 with TRBJ1-1; D is unresolved. The CDR3 is 13 residues long. Germline-derived CDR1 and CDR2 are SGHRS and YFSETQ. Trimming took 2 bases from V and 7 from J, leaving 12 bases between them. CDR3 amino acids: CASSFRGGSEAFF. The DNA for the CDR3 is TGCGCCAGCAGCTTTAGAGGCGGTAGTGAAGCTTTCTTT. Variable domain in full (rest from reference TRBV5-1 and TRBJ1-1): KAGVTQTPRYLIKTRGQQVTLSCSPISGHRSVSWYQQTPGQGLQFLFEYFSETQRNKGNFPGRFSGRQFSNSRSEMNVSTLELGDSALYLCASSFRGGSEAFFGQGTRLTVV.

V is TRBV4-1 and J is TRBJ2-1; 8 nucleotides match TRBD1. The CDR3 sequence is 15 residues long. V trimming: 2 bases; J trimming: 2 bases; junction bases outside the gene matches: 2. Germline lookup yields CDR1 MGHRA and CDR2 YSYEKL. DNA for the CDR3: TGCGCCAGCAGCCAATGGACAGGGACCTACAATGAGCAGTTCTTC. Its translation is CASSQWTGTYNEQFF.

The chain combines TRBV9 with TRBJ2-2; the match to TRBD1 covers 9 bases. CDR1 and CDR2 (germline): SGDLS, YYNGEE. The CDR3 covers 16 residues. Losses at the gene ends were 4 bases for V and 3 bases for J; bases not matched to a gene: 7. Written as DNA, the CDR3 is TGTGCCAGCAGCCGAACAGGGGGCTGGGACACCGGGGAGCTGTTTTTT. Its protein is CASSRTGGWDTGELFF.

The V and J genes are TRBV5-5 and TRBJ1-5; possibly TRBD1 for D (5 bases). CDR1 SGHKS and CDR2 YYEKEE come from the germline V gene (reference sequence). The CDR3 totals 18 residues. The V end lost 0 bases, the J end lost 3 bases, and 19 bases lay between the germline ends. The CDR3 coding sequence is TGTGCCAGCAGCTTGGCTGGCGACAGACTAGGTCTCAATCAGCCCCAGCATTTT. It specifies CASSLAGDRLGLNQPQHF.

The rearrangement links TRBV7-9 to TRBJ1-2; 10 nucleotides line up with TRBD1. CDR1 is SEHNR and CDR2 is FQNEAQ in the germline V gene (reference sequence). V was pared by 9 bases and J by 8 bases, with 12 bases of the junction left unmatched. This CDR3 spans 14 amino acids. The CDR3 loop is CASGRGTGDYGYTF. The CDR3, as DNA: TGTGCCAGTGGCCGGGGGACAGGGGATTACGGCTACACCTTC.

The chain links TRBV29-1 to TRBJ2-3, with D possibly TRBD1 on 5 matching bases. The CDR3 sequence is 14 residues long. Germline values: CDR1 SQVTM, CDR2 ANQGSEA. V dropped 3 bases and J dropped 3 bases, with 13 bases sitting between them. DNA of the CDR3: TGCAGCGTTGATAATTGGGGCGTTACAGATACGCAGTATTTT. As protein: CSVDNWGVTDTQYF.

About this clone: A junction boundary mismatches the germline segment, possibly from a read error. The chain combines TRBV10-3 with TRBJ1-5, with a possible D match to TRBD1 (6 bases). In germline, CDR1 is ENHRY, CDR2 SYGVKD. The CDR3 totals 14 residues. This chain's CDR3 is CATSTGSSAQPQHF. The DNA of the CDR3 is TGTGCCACCAGTACAGGGAGTTCTGCTCAGCCCCAGCATTTT.

This chain joins TRBV7-2 and TRBJ2-7; 7 nucleotides agree with TRBD1. The V segment lost 8 bases and the J segment 2 bases; nucleotides outside the gene matches: 18. Germline CDR1 and CDR2: SGHTA and FQGNSA. This CDR3 has 17 residues. The CDR3 DNA sequence: TGTGCCAGCGCCCTCCAGAAGGGGGCAGGTAGTGCCTACGAGCAGTACTTC. This gives the protein CASALQKGAGSAYEQYF.

This chain links TRBV6-1 with TRBJ2-7; 11 bases fit TRBD2. The CDR3 is 15 residues long. Trimming removed 3 bases from V and 2 bases from J; junction bases left unmatched: 3. The germline gives CDR1 MNHNS, CDR2 SASEGT. The DNA for the CDR3 is TGTGCCAGCAGTGATCTAGCGGGGGGCCCCTACGAGCAGTACTTC. Residues: CASSDLAGGPYEQYF.